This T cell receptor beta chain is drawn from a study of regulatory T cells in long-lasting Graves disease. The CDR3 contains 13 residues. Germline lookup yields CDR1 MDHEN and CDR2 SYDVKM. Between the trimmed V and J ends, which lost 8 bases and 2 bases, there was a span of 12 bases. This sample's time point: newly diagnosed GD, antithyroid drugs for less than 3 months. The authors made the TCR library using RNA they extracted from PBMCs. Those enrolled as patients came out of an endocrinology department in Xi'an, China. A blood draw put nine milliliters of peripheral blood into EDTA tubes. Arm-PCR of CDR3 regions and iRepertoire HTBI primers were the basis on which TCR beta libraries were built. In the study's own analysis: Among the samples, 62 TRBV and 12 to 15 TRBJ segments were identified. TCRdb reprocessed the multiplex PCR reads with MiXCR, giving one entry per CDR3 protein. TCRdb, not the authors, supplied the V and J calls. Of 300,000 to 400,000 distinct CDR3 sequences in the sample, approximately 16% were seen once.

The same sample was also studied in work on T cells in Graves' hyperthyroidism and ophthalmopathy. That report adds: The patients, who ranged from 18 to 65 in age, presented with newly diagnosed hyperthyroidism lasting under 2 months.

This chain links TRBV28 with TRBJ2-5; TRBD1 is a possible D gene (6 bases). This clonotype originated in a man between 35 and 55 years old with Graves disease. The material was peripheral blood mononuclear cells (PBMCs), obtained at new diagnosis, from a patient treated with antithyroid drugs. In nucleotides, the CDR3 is TGTGCCAGCGAATTCAGGGGTCAAGAGACCCAGTACTTC. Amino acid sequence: CASEFRGQETQYF.